This record covers a single T cell receptor beta chain. No antigen is known for it. The germline and genes are mouse ones. The read terminates 1 residue ahead of where the CDR3 ends, so the germline J gene completes it. This record belongs to a study of tissue T cells after allogeneic stem cell transplantation. Points from the study as a whole: TCR repertoires tracked anatomic similarity, regardless of disease or transplant status. Tissue-detected TCR repertoire was only partly captured by blood and spleen T cells. Few T cell clones were shared across patients, but motif clusters showed tissue-specific shared signatures. Sampling depth was limited, and the cohort was small and clinically varied.

This CDR3 contains 13 residues. Germline lookup yields CDR1 NSHNY and CDR2 SYGAGN. V was trimmed by 5 bases and J by 6 bases, leaving 11 bases between them. Assay: immunoSEQ multiplex PCR; the TCRdb copy retains only in-frame clones and omits some. The data contain fewer than 20,000 clones, 70% of them singletons. The sequenced material came from spleen. The gene calls are TRBV13-1 and TRBJ2-2; D call uncertain. The receptor comes from a female BALB/c mouse in good health. Strain haplotype at MHC: H2-d. The CDR3 region is CASRESTAGQLYF. The part of the CDR3 DNA that was read is TGTGCCAGCAGGGAATCGACGGCCGGGCAGCTCTAC.